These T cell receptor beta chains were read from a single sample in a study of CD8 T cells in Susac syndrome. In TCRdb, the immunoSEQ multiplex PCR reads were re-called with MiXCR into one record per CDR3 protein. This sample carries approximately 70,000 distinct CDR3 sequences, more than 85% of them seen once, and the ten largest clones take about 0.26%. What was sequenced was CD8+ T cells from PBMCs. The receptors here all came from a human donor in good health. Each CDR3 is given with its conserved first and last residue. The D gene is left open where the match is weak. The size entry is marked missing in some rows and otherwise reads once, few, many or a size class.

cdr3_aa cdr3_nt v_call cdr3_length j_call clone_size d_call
CASSSEAPGTDTQYF TGTGCCAGCAGTAGCGAAGCCCCAGGCACAGATACGCAGTATTTT TRBV12-3/TRBV12-4 15 TRBJ2-3 - -
CSVEGTGGRNGELFF TGCAGCGTTGAAGGGACGGGGGGGCGAAACGGGGAGCTGTTTTTT TRBV29-1 15 TRBJ2-2 once TRBD2
CASSFIRGTYNEQFF TGTGCCAGCAGCTTTATACGGGGAACCTACAATGAGCAGTTCTTC TRBV5-8 15 TRBJ2-1 - -
CASSWSLNTGELFF TGTGCCAGCAGCTGGAGCTTGAACACCGGGGAGCTGTTTTTT TRBV7-9 14 TRBJ2-2 - -
CANWRDLQPQHF TGCGCCAACTGGAGGGATCTCCAGCCCCAGCATTTT TRBV23-1 12 TRBJ1-5 - -
CASSGETGELFF TGTGCCAGTAGCGGGGAAACCGGGGAGCTGTTTTTT TRBV19 12 TRBJ2-2 - -
CASSRSPEETQYF TGCGCCAGCAGCCGGTCCCCTGAAGAGACCCAGTACTTC TRBV4-3 13 TRBJ2-5 - -
CSVNYRQGNYGYTF TGCAGCGTGAATTACCGACAGGGGAACTATGGCTACACCTTC TRBV29-1 14 TRBJ1-2 - TRBD1
CSVEGTGYNREQFF TGCAGCGTTGAAGGGACAGGATACAATAGAGAGCAGTTCTTC TRBV29-1 14 TRBJ2-1 - TRBD1
CASSRDRGVNTEAFF TGTGCCAGCAGCCGTGACAGGGGGGTGAACACTGAAGCTTTCTTT TRBV14 15 TRBJ1-1 - TRBD1
CASSGFSGRAGEPYEQYF TGTGCCAGCAGCGGATTCTCCGGTCGGGCAGGGGAACCCTACGAGCAGTACTTC TRBV9 18 TRBJ2-7 - -
CATSREKRGGQETQYF TGTGCCACCAGCAGAGAGAAGCGAGGGGGCCAAGAGACCCAGTACTTC TRBV15 16 TRBJ2-5 - -
CASSQQSMGSPFNYGYTF TGCGCCAGCAGCCAACAGAGTATGGGTAGTCCCTTTAACTATGGCTACACCTTC TRBV4-1 18 TRBJ1-2 - -
CATRDRLNGLTSNEQFF TGTGCCACCCGGGACAGACTAAATGGACTTACGAGCAATGAGCAGTTCTTC TRBV19 17 TRBJ2-1 - TRBD1
CASSHVPNNEQFF TGTGCCAGCAGCCATGTTCCGAACAATGAGCAGTTCTTC TRBV5-4 13 TRBJ2-1 - -
CASSQVDEQFF TGTGCCAGCAGCCAGGTCGATGAGCAGTTCTTC TRBV7-9 11 TRBJ2-1 - -
CASSSPREELFF TGTGCCAGCAGTTCCCCACGAGAGGAGCTGTTTTTT TRBV12-3/TRBV12-4 12 TRBJ2-2 - -
CASAPLYGPRTPGSCFF - TRBV23-1 17 TRBJ2-2 - -
CASSQDRALYGPQHF TGTGCCAGCAGCCAAGATCGGGCCCTTTATGGGCCCCAGCATTTT TRBV3-1 15 TRBJ1-5 - -
CASSPSPADGELFF TGTGCCAGCAGCCCAAGCCCCGCTGACGGGGAGCTGTTTTTT TRBV7-2 14 TRBJ2-2 - -
CATSDFGGGGEQFF TGTGCCACCAGTGATTTTGGAGGGGGCGGAGAGCAGTTCTTC TRBV24-1 14 TRBJ2-1 - -
CASSYSAGRRTYEQYF TGTGCCAGCAGTTACTCAGCGGGGAGGCGTACCTACGAGCAGTACTTC TRBV6-5 16 TRBJ2-7 - TRBD2
CASRFTDTQYF TGTGCCAGCAGATTTACAGATACGCAGTATTTT TRBV13 11 TRBJ2-3 - -
CASSPLGPVNTDTQYF TGTGCCAGCAGCCCGCTGGGACCGGTTAACACAGATACGCAGTATTTT TRBV7-9 16 TRBJ2-3 - -
CASSFMDSATYEQYF TGTGCCAGCAGTTTTATGGACAGCGCTACCTACGAGCAGTACTTC TRBV27 15 TRBJ2-7 - -
CASIRRGGMNTEAFF TGTGCCAGCATCCGGAGGGGGGGGATGAACACTGAAGCTTTCTTT TRBV7-9 15 TRBJ1-1 - -
CASSLRGGDAGELFF TGCGCCAGCAGCCTTAGGGGAGGGGATGCCGGGGAGCTGTTTTTT TRBV4-1 15 TRBJ2-2 - TRBD2
CASSGRRRPGELFF TGTGCCAGCAGCGGGCGGCGCCGGCCCGGGGAGCTGTTTTTT TRBV7-9 14 TRBJ2-2 - -
CASSALAEKEQFF TGCGCCAGCAGCGCCTTAGCGGAGAAGGAGCAGTTCTTC TRBV5-1 13 TRBJ2-1 - -
CASSTASGQETQYF TGTGCCAGCAGCACAGCCAGCGGCCAAGAGACCCAGTACTTC TRBV6-2/TRBV6-3 14 TRBJ2-5 once -
CASSLNSNTEAFF TGTGCCAGCAGCTTAAATTCGAACACTGAAGCTTTCTTT TRBV7-3 13 TRBJ1-1 - -
CASSQDSGNNSPLHF TGTGCCAGCAGCCAAGATTCCGGCAATAATTCACCCCTCCACTTT TRBV3-1 15 TRBJ1-6 - -
CASRGTGGTGELFF TGTGCCAGCAGAGGCACAGGGGGCACCGGGGAGCTGTTTTTT TRBV4-2 14 TRBJ2-2 once TRBD1
CASSQDEVFSEAFF TGCGCCAGCAGCCAAGATGAGGTTTTCTCTGAAGCTTTCTTT TRBV4-1 14 TRBJ1-1 - -
CATSETNEQFF TGTGCCACCAGTGAGACCAATGAGCAGTTCTTC TRBV24-1 11 TRBJ2-1 - -
CASSLDGLGSFNQPQHF TGTGCCAGCAGCTTAGATGGGCTAGGCTCGTTCAATCAGCCCCAGCATTTT TRBV7-2 17 TRBJ1-5 - -
CASSQLDRGHTGELFF TGCGCCAGCAGCCAGTTGGACAGGGGACACACCGGGGAGCTGTTTTTT TRBV4-1 16 TRBJ2-2 - TRBD1
CASSLSRDNTEAFF TGTGCCAGCAGCTTAAGCAGGGATAACACTGAAGCTTTCTTT TRBV7-9 14 TRBJ1-1 - -
CASSASRVSHEQYF TGTGCTAGCAGCGCTAGTAGAGTGTCCCACGAGCAGTACTTC TRBV9 14 TRBJ2-7 - -
CSARSDRAYEQYF TGCAGTGCTAGATCCGACAGGGCCTACGAGCAGTACTTC TRBV20-1 13 TRBJ2-7 - TRBD1
CSARPWGTSYEQYF TGCAGTGCTAGACCGTGGGGGACTTCCTACGAGCAGTACTTC TRBV20-1 14 TRBJ2-7 - -
CASSPTGESTDTQYF TGTGCCAGCAGCCCCACAGGAGAGAGCACAGATACGCAGTATTTT TRBV7-9 15 TRBJ2-3 - -
CASSQDSTERQPQHF TGCGCCAGCAGCCAAGATTCGACAGAGCGTCAGCCCCAGCATTTT TRBV4-3 15 TRBJ1-5 - -
CASNYGSSYNEQFF TGTGCCAGTAATTACGGTAGCTCCTACAATGAGCAGTTCTTC TRBV19 14 TRBJ2-1 - -
CASSIGVGAAYEQYF TGTGCCAGCAGTATCGGGGTAGGGGCGGCCTACGAGCAGTACTTC TRBV9 15 TRBJ2-7 - -
CAWSLGGRETQYF TGTGCCTGGTCTCTAGGGGGGCGGGAGACCCAGTACTTC TRBV30 13 TRBJ2-5 - -
CASSSWTGEWDQPQHF TGTGCCAGCAGCTCTTGGACAGGGGAGTGGGATCAGCCCCAGCATTTT TRBV7-2 16 TRBJ1-5 - TRBD1
CASSNVRGGSDNEQFF TGTGCCAGCAGCAATGTACGAGGTGGGAGCGACAATGAGCAGTTCTTC TRBV7-9 16 TRBJ2-1 - -
CSGRYRQGRGQPQHF TGCAGTGGTCGCTACAGACAGGGACGAGGTCAGCCCCAGCATTTT TRBV20-1 15 TRBJ1-5 - TRBD1
CASGEGTSGGTDTQYF TGTGCCAGCGGCGAAGGGACTAGCGGGGGCACAGATACGCAGTATTTT TRBV7-9 16 TRBJ2-3 once TRBD2